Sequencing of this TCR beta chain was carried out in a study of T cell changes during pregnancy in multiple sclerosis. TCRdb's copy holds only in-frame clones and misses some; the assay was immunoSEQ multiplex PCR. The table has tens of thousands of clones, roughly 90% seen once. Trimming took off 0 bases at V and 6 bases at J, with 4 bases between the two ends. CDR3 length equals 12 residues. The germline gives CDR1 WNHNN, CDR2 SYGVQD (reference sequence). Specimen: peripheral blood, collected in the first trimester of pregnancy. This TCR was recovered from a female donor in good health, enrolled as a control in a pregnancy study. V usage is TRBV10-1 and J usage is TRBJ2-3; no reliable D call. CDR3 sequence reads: CASSESSDTQYF. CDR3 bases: TGCGCCAGCAGTGAGTCGTCGGATACGCAGTATTTT.